This TCR beta chain emerged from a study of blood T cell repertoires in COVID-19. Study overall: There were acute and convalescent COVID-19 samples, and they came from the United States, Italy and Spain. T cells, B-cell-depleted T cells, or PBMCs supplied cDNA or gDNA.

This clone has just a few counts. The germline V gene has CDR1 MDHEN and CDR2 SYDVKM. With V trimmed by 7 bases and J by 4 bases, 4 bases remained unmatched. This CDR3 has 13 residues. Study processing details: From reference gene primer amplification, estimates of nucleated cell counts were derived. The table came from immunoSEQ multiplex PCR; TCRdb's copy has only in-frame clones and leaves some out. The V and J calls and clone size come from that table; D and trimming were worked out from the DNA. The profile shows about 50,000 clones, more than 65% of them singletons. The clonotype comes from a human donor in a cohort sampled during active COVID-19. The chain recombines TRBV28 with TRBJ2-7; 10 bases fit TRBD1. Sequenced sample: peripheral blood. The CDR3 region is CASNAGQGYEQYF. In DNA form, the CDR3 reads TGTGCCAGCAATGCGGGACAGGGGTACGAGCAGTACTTC.